The 18 T cell receptor beta chains below all came from one sample that was sequenced in a study of T cell responses to AZD1222 COVID-19 vaccine. Sequencing was performed with immunoSEQ multiplex PCR; in TCRdb, only in-frame clones are kept and a portion is missing. Among about 140,000 clones listed, approximately 92% were seen once. The sample consisted of peripheral blood, taken 28 days after the second AZD1222 dose. These receptors were collected from an adult who received the AZD1222 COVID-19 vaccine.

The chain joins TRBV5-1 to TRBJ1-2; 9 bases line up with TRBD1. The CDR3 has 15 residues. Germline V gene data show CDR1 as SGHRS and CDR2 as YFSETQ. Losses at the gene ends were 4 bases for V and 2 bases for J; bases not matched to a gene: 6. The CDR3 nucleotides are TGCGCCAGCAGCCAAACAGGGGGCCACAACTATGGCTACACCTTC. It specifies CASSQTGGHNYGYTF.

This rearrangement joins TRBV7-9 to TRBJ1-2, with 9 positions matching TRBD1. The CDR3 is 14 amino acids. CDR1 and CDR2 (germline): SEHNR, FQNEAQ (reference sequence). With V trimmed by 5 bases and J by 4 bases, 5 bases remained unmatched. CDR3 sequence (DNA): TGTGCCAGCAGCCGGGGACAGGGAGGCTATGGCTACACCTTC. Translated: CASSRGQGGYGYTF. Using reference TRBV7-9 and TRBJ1-2 for the parts outside the CDR3, the full variable domain is DTGVSQNPRHKITKRGQNVTFRCDPISEHNRLYWYRQTLGQGPEFLTYFQNEAQLEKSRLLSDRFSAERPKGSFSTLEIQRTEQGDSAMYLCASSRGQGGYGYTFGSGTRLTVV.

The chain uses TRBV6-5 and TRBJ1-1; 10 bases are a match to TRBD1. J lost 5 bases, V lost 8 bases, and 8 bases had no gene match. The CDR3 length is 14 residues. Germline CDR1 MNHEY, CDR2 SVGAGI. The CDR3 spells CASARQGAGTEAFF. DNA of the CDR3: TGTGCCAGCGCCAGACAGGGGGCTGGGACTGAAGCTTTCTTT.

This rearrangement joins TRBV6-1 to TRBJ1-2; D not resolved. Deletions cut 2 bases from V and 8 bases from J, with 21 bases between. Looked up from germline, CDR1 is MNHNS and CDR2 is SASEGT. The CDR3 extends over 16 amino acids. CDR3 sequence reads: CASSEWSDQPRWGYTF. The CDR3 nucleotides read TGTGCCAGCAGTGAATGGAGCGACCAACCGAGATGGGGCTACACCTTC.

J is TRBJ1-2 and V is TRBV30; TRBD1 matches at 8 bases. This CDR3 is built from 14 residues. V lost 4 bases to trimming and J lost 5 bases; unmatched junction nucleotides: 9. CDR1 is GTSNPN and CDR2 is SVGIG in the germline V gene (reference sequence). The CDR3 sequence is CAWNLDRGIYGYTF. The CDR3 DNA follows: TGTGCCTGGAATTTAGACAGGGGAATTTATGGCTACACCTTC. The complete variable domain, with remaining parts taken from reference TRBV30 and TRBJ1-2, reads SQTIHQWPATLVQPVGSPLSLECTVEGTSNPNLYWYRQAAGRGLQLLFYSVGIGQISSEVPQNLSASRPQDRQFILSSKKLLLSDSGFYLCAWNLDRGIYGYTFGSGTRLTVV.

The chain combines TRBV3-1 (or the pseudogene TRBV3-2) with TRBJ1-1; 7 bases are shared with TRBD1. The CDR3 consists of 14 residues. Germline-derived CDR1 and CDR2 are LGHDT and YNNKEL (reference sequence). V shed 5 bases and J 4 bases; nucleotides not matched to a gene: 7. CDR3 amino acids: CASSNEDRATEAFF. The CDR3, as DNA: TGTGCCAGCAGCAACGAAGACAGGGCCACTGAAGCTTTCTTT.

The chain uses TRBV28 and TRBJ2-7; D is unresolved. V was clipped by 6 bases and J by 2 bases, with 14 bases between them. From germline, CDR1 is MDHEN and CDR2 SYDVKM. The CDR3 spans 14 residues. The CDR3 DNA sequence: TGTGCCAGCAGCCCACAAGGGTTGACCTACGAGCAGTACTTC. Translating it yields CASSPQGLTYEQYF.

This chain joins TRBV30 and TRBJ2-1; 7 bases fit TRBD2. The germline V gene has CDR1 GTSNPN and CDR2 SVGIG (reference sequence). Trimming took 0 bases from V and 9 from J; bases not matched to a gene: 8. The CDR3 covers 14 residues. CDR3 loop: CAWSVGGGDFEQFF. The DNA of the CDR3 is TGTGCCTGGAGTGTCGGGGGAGGGGACTTTGAGCAGTTCTTC.

CDR3 residues: CATSRFPPDRTSNTEAFF. CDR3 sequence (DNA): TGTGCCACCAGCAGATTTCCCCCGGACAGGACATCGAACACTGAAGCTTTCTTT. The chain has TRBV15 and TRBJ1-1, with 7 bases matching TRBD1. Per the germline V gene, CDR1 is LNHNV and CDR2 is YYDKDF (reference sequence). This CDR3 comprises 18 residues. After removal of 2 bases from V and 1 base from J, the junction contained 13 bases not matched to a gene.

The chain combines TRBV18 with TRBJ2-7; 11 bases align to TRBD1. With V trimmed by 4 bases and J by 2 bases, 7 bases remained unmatched. The CDR3 loop spans 16 amino acids. Germline CDR1 and CDR2: KGHSH and LQKENI. CDR3 in amino acids: CASSRGSGQGAYEQYF. CDR3 nucleotide sequence: TGTGCCAGCTCACGGGGGTCGGGACAGGGGGCCTACGAGCAGTACTTC.

The chain carries TRBV28 and TRBJ2-5; the D call may be TRBD1 or TRBD2 (5 bases each). From germline, CDR1 is MDHEN and CDR2 SYDVKM. The CDR3 has 12 residues. Between the trimmed V and J ends, which lost 6 bases and 4 bases, there was a span of 9 bases. The DNA of the CDR3 is TGTGCCAGCAGAATTGGGGGAGAGACCCAGTACTTC. Translating it yields CASRIGGETQYF.

The rearrangement uses TRBV28 and TRBJ1-2; no clear D. Germline CDR1 MDHEN, CDR2 SYDVKM. V gave up 4 bases and J gave up 3 bases, with 12 bases separating them. The CDR3 extends over 14 amino acids. The CDR3 sequence: CASSWSRADYGYTF. CDR3 nucleotide sequence: TGTGCCAGCAGTTGGTCCAGAGCTGACTATGGCTACACCTTC.

This chain joins TRBV28 and TRBJ1-2; 12 bases agree with TRBD1. Looked up from germline, CDR1 is MDHEN and CDR2 is SYDVKM. CDR3 length: 15 amino acids. V was clipped by 4 bases and J by 8 bases; unmatched bases: 8. The CDR3 spells CASSSQGQGARGYTF. CDR3 sequence (DNA): TGTGCCAGCAGTTCCCAGGGACAGGGGGCGAGAGGCTACACCTTC.

The CDR3: CASSFPGGYGYTF. The CDR3 DNA follows: TGTGCCAGCAGTTTCCCCGGAGGGTATGGCTACACCTTC. The chain combines TRBV6-5 with TRBJ1-2; D is unresolved. Trimming cost V 4 bases and J 5 bases, with 11 bases left between them. CDR3 length: 13 amino acids. Germline loops: CDR1 MNHEY, CDR2 SVGAGI.

The CDR3 reads CASSEARGGGEQFF. Here the CDR3 DNA reads TGTGCCAGCAGTGAAGCGCGTGGGGGGGGTGAGCAGTTCTTC. This sequence joins TRBV6-1 and TRBJ2-1, with TRBD2 matching over 7 bases. The CDR3 contains 14 residues. The J segment lost 9 bases and the V segment lost 0 bases, leaving 5 bases of the junction unmatched. Germline V gene sequence: CDR1 MNHNS, CDR2 SASEGT.

The chain couples TRBV19 to TRBJ2-6; D gene unclear. The CDR3 has 15 amino acids. Germline CDR1 LNHDA, CDR2 SQIVND (reference sequence). Trimming took 3 bases from V and 1 from J, leaving 7 bases between them. DNA for the CDR3: TGTGCCAGTAGTATCATTGGGTCTGGGGCCAACGTCCTGACTTTC. Protein product: CASSIIGSGANVLTF.

This clone was found once. The V and J genes are TRBV6-5 and TRBJ1-4, with D possibly matching TRBD1 (6 bases). CDR1 and CDR2 (germline): MNHEY, SVGAGI. Trimming took 4 bases from V and 5 from J, leaving 14 bases between them. The CDR3 runs to 15 residues. CDR3 nucleotide sequence: TGTGCCAGCAGTTCCCTAGGGGGGTTCAATGAAAAACTGTTTTTT. This encodes CASSSLGGFNEKLFF.

The chain combines TRBV25-1 with TRBJ2-3; 8 nucleotides line up with TRBD2. The CDR3 has 15 amino acids. Germline V gene data show CDR1 as MGHDK and CDR2 as SYGVNS. After removal of 8 bases from V and 4 bases from J, the junction contained 11 bases not matched to a gene. CDR3 amino acids: CASGAISGSSDTQYF. Written as DNA, the CDR3 is TGTGCCAGCGGGGCGATCAGCGGGAGTTCAGATACGCAGTATTTT. Combining the CDR3 with reference TRBV25-1 and TRBJ2-3 gives the whole variable domain EADIYQTPRYLVIGTGKKITLECSQTMGHDKMYWYQQDPGMELHLIHYSYGVNSTEKGDLSSESTVSRIRTEHFPLTLESARPSHTSQYLCASGAISGSSDTQYFGPGTRLTVL.